This T cell receptor beta chain was observed in a study of T cell changes during pregnancy in multiple sclerosis. Profiled with immunoSEQ multiplex PCR; TCRdb holds only in-frame clones, not every one. In the table there are tens of thousands of clones, approximately 90% of which are singletons. Germline values: CDR1 LNHDA, CDR2 SQIVND (reference sequence). The V end lost 6 bases, the J end lost 0 bases, and 14 bases lay between the germline ends. The CDR3 spans 15 residues. The origin of this receptor is a female donor with multiple sclerosis, enrolled in a pregnancy study. V gene TRBV19 combines with J gene TRBJ1-1; a weak D match, TRBD1 (6 bases). Source: CD4+ T cells from peripheral blood mononuclear cells, taken before pregnancy. The CDR3 DNA reads TGTGCCAGTAGAAACGCGGACAGCTTGAACACTGAAGCTTTCTTT. It specifies CASRNADSLNTEAFF.